This T cell receptor (beta chain) was sequenced for a study of blood T cell repertoires in COVID-19. Across the study: In each case, the material was cDNA or gDNA derived from T cells, B-cell-depleted T cells, or PBMCs.

Authors' processing steps: Amplified reference gene primers provided the basis for estimating nucleated cell counts. Only in-frame clones appear in the TCRdb table, and some are missing; sequencing was by immunoSEQ multiplex PCR. V, J and clone size derive from that table, while D and trimming were established from the DNA sequence. Of around 190,000 clones in the sample, roughly 80% were seen once. CDR1 and CDR2 (germline): SGHDT, YYEEEE. Unmatched junction bases numbered 7, after V lost 4 bases and J lost 0 bases. The CDR3 spans 16 residues. One Seattle source followed patients from active infection through their disease course.

The gene calls are TRBV5-6 and TRBJ2-1; 7 bases are a match to TRBD2. The clonotype was recovered from a woman in her 70s with COVID-19, enrolled during active disease. Sequencing input: peripheral blood. CDR3 sequence: CASSVTRGSSYNEQFF. CDR3 nucleotide sequence: TGTGCCAGCAGCGTGACGCGGGGGAGCTCCTACAATGAGCAGTTCTTC.